One sample yielded the 25 T cell receptor beta chains listed below, sequenced in a study of T cells after somatic rescue of genetic block. The data were produced by immunoSEQ multiplex PCR, yet TCRdb's version contains in-frame clones alone and is incomplete. The sample lists 45,000 to 55,000 clones, approximately 96% occurring once. Sequenced material: peripheral blood mononuclear cells (PBMCs). The receptors derive from a child less than two years old.

The chain has TRBV7-8 and TRBJ2-3; the D gene is possibly TRBD1 (6 bases). CDR1 and CDR2 (germline): SGHVS, FQNEAQ. CDR3 size: 16 residues. Trimming took 5 bases from V and 0 from J, leaving 15 bases between them. Here the CDR3 DNA reads TGTGCCAGCAGCATAATTACAGGGCTTAGCACAGATACGCAGTATTTT. Translating gives CASSIITGLSTDTQYF.

The chain links TRBV2 to TRBJ2-7, with 10 bases matching TRBD1. The CDR3 is made up of 14 amino acids. Losses at the gene ends were 2 bases for V and 3 bases for J; bases not matched to a gene: 1. Germline values: CDR1 SNHLY, CDR2 FYNNEI. CDR3 residues: CASSERTGGYEQYF. The CDR3 DNA reads as TGTGCCAGCAGTGAAAGGACAGGGGGCTACGAGCAGTACTTC.

The chain has TRBV4-1 and TRBJ1-4; maybe TRBD1 (5 bases). The CDR3 is 19 amino acids. V was pared by 0 bases and J by 8 bases, with 25 bases between. Germline CDR1 reads MGHRA; CDR2 reads YSYEKL. The CDR3 nucleotides are TGCGCCAGCAGCCAAGATAGTACGGGGGGTGGGTGGCCCTACGAAAAACTGTTTTTT. Its protein is CASSQDSTGGGWPYEKLFF.

The V call is TRBV28, the J call TRBJ1-5, with D hard to call. V shed 3 bases and J shed 4 bases, with 13 bases lying between them. Per germline, CDR1 MDHEN and CDR2 SYDVKM. This CDR3 is 15 amino acids long. CDR3 nucleotide sequence: TGTGCCAGCAGTTTGCCCGCGGGCGATAATCAGCCCCAGCATTTT. Protein: CASSLPAGDNQPQHF.

This clone was seen a few times. The rearrangement joins TRBV2 to TRBJ2-3, with D hard to call. Germline V gene sequence: CDR1 SNHLY, CDR2 FYNNEI. V was shortened by 5 bases and J by 3 bases, with 3 bases between the two germline ends. The CDR3 loop spans 11 amino acids. The CDR3 coding sequence is TGTGCCAGCAGTTCAACAGATACGCAGTATTTT. Its translation: CASSSTDTQYF.

The V call is TRBV6-1, the J call TRBJ2-7; D call uncertain. The V gene's germline CDR1 is MNHNS and CDR2 SASEGT. V was trimmed by 2 bases and J by 3 bases, leaving 14 bases between them. CDR3 length: 15 amino acids. The CDR3 nucleotides are TGTGCCAGCAGTGAATCCAGGTCCAGTGGCTACGAGCAGTACTTC. Translated: CASSESRSSGYEQYF.

This clone was seen once. This sequence joins TRBV4-2 and TRBJ2-3; no firm D call. The germline V gene encodes CDR1 LGHNA and CDR2 YNFKEQ. V lost 4 bases to trimming and J lost 3 bases, with 11 bases between them. The CDR3 has 14 amino acids. The CDR3 spells CASSPTRRTDTQYF. As DNA, the CDR3 is TGTGCCAGCAGCCCGACGAGGAGAACAGATACGCAGTATTTT.

CDR3 coding DNA: TGTGCCAGTAGTATAACTAGCGGGGGGGAGACCCAGTACTTC. This encodes CASSITSGGETQYF. This sequence joins TRBV19 and TRBJ2-5; the match to TRBD2 covers 12 bases. Germline CDR1 reads LNHDA; CDR2 reads SQIVND (reference sequence). The CDR3 totals 14 residues. J was trimmed by 5 bases and V by 2 bases; bases with no gene match: 0.

This rearrangement joins TRBV28 to TRBJ2-7; TRBD2 matches at 12 bases. Germline CDR1 is MDHEN and CDR2 is SYDVKM. The CDR3 consists of 15 residues. V was pared by 6 bases and J by 3 bases, with 6 bases of the junction left unmatched. CDR3 nucleotides: TGTGCCAGCAGACAGCCGGGACTAGCGGGCTACGAGCAGTACTTC. This encodes CASRQPGLAGYEQYF.

The chain couples TRBV5-4 to TRBJ1-2, with D perhaps TRBD1 (5 bases). Trimming took off 5 bases at V and 4 bases at J, with 18 bases between the two ends. The CDR3 loop spans 15 amino acids. Germline lookup yields CDR1 SGHNT and CDR2 YYREEE (reference sequence). CDR3: CASRSTTGTLYGYTF. The CDR3, as DNA: TGTGCCAGCAGATCCACTACCGGGACGCTCTATGGCTACACCTTC.

The chain carries TRBV20-1 and TRBJ1-2; no clear D gene. CDR3 length: 10 residues. The germline V gene encodes CDR1 DFQATT and CDR2 SNEGSKA (reference sequence). V shed 5 bases and J shed 4 bases, with 5 bases lying between them. CDR3 sequence: CSAFAYGYTF. Written as DNA, the CDR3 is TGCAGTGCTTTCGCCTATGGCTACACCTTC.

The genes are TRBV19 and TRBJ1-1; D is possibly TRBD1 (5 bases). Between the trimmed V and J ends, which lost 4 bases and 5 bases, there was a span of 14 bases. Germline loops: CDR1 LNHDA, CDR2 SQIVND (reference sequence). The CDR3 extends over 14 amino acids. This CDR3 reads CASSTLGGLTEAFF. Written as DNA, the CDR3 is TGTGCCAGTAGTACTTTGGGGGGTTTAACTGAAGCTTTCTTT.

This rearrangement joins TRBV13 to TRBJ1-1; weak D call: TRBD1 (5 bases). The CDR3 loop spans 16 amino acids. Trimming pared 4 bases from V and 0 bases from J, leaving 15 bases between. Germline V gene sequence: CDR1 PRHDT, CDR2 FYEKMQ (reference sequence). CDR3 sequence: CASSYRGTGMNTEAFF. CDR3 DNA: TGTGCCAGCAGCTATCGGGGCACCGGGATGAACACTGAAGCTTTCTTT.

This rearrangement joins TRBV9 to TRBJ2-1, with 12 bases aligning to TRBD2. The CDR3 is made up of 19 amino acids. Germline trimming cut 0 bases from V and 4 bases from J; bases unmatched to any gene: 11. Germline CDR1 reads SGDLS; CDR2 reads YYNGEE. CDR3 region: CASSVGASGRVNYYNEQFF. CDR3 in DNA: TGTGCCAGCAGCGTAGGGGCTAGCGGGAGGGTAAATTATTACAATGAGCAGTTCTTC. The full variable domain, in which reference TRBV9 and TRBJ2-1 provide the parts outside the CDR3, is DSGVTQTPKHLITATGQRVTLRCSPRSGDLSVYWYQQSLDQGLQFLIQYYNGEERAKGNILERFSAQQFPDLHSELNLSSLELGDSALYFCASSVGASGRVNYYNEQFFGPGTRLTVL.

The V and J genes are TRBV7-2 and TRBJ2-1; D is uncertain. The V end lost 1 base, the J end lost 1 base, and 2 bases lay between the germline ends. CDR3 length: 13 amino acids. Germline assignment: CDR1 SGHTA and CDR2 FQGNSA. The CDR3 loop reads CASSLGSYNEQFF. CDR3 coding DNA: TGTGCCAGCAGCTTAGGGTCCTACAATGAGCAGTTCTTC.

The chain is built from TRBV11-2 and TRBJ1-1; D not resolved. The V gene's germline CDR1 is SGHAT and CDR2 FQNNGV. The CDR3 runs 16 residues. Between the trimmed V and J ends, which lost 1 base and 0 bases, there was a span of 12 bases. The CDR3 here is CASSLGRATMNTEAFF. The CDR3 DNA reads as TGTGCCAGCAGCTTAGGGAGGGCCACAATGAACACTGAAGCTTTCTTT.

The chain links TRBV6-5 to TRBJ2-5; 7 bases are a match to TRBD1. The V and J ends lost 11 bases and 3 bases, in that order; junction bases with no gene match: 9. Germline values: CDR1 MNHEY, CDR2 SVGAGI. This CDR3 comprises 13 residues. The CDR3: CASKLGGEETQYF. The CDR3 bases are TGTGCCTCCAAATTAGGGGGCGAAGAGACCCAGTACTTC.

On this clone itself: This sample includes further DNA sequences coding for the same CDR3. V gene TRBV29-1 combines with J gene TRBJ2-7; D gene ambiguous. CDR3 length equals 12 residues. V lost 0 bases and J 0 bases, leaving 3 bases between the germline ends. CDR1 and CDR2 (germline): SQVTM, ANQGSEA. The CDR3 sequence: CSVEDSSYEQYF. The CDR3 DNA is TGCAGCGTTGAAGACAGCTCCTACGAGCAGTACTTC.

V usage is TRBV7-9 and J usage is TRBJ2-2, with D unresolved. The CDR3 spans 14 residues. Germline assignment: CDR1 SEHNR and CDR2 FQNEAQ (reference sequence). The V end was cut by 1 base, the J end by 6 bases, with 9 bases between. CDR3 sequence reads: CASSLGSYAGELFF. CDR3 nucleotide sequence: TGTGCCAGCAGCTTAGGCTCGTACGCCGGGGAGCTGTTTTTT.

This clone was counted once. The genes are TRBV7-9 and TRBJ2-3; no reliable D call. Germline assignment: CDR1 SEHNR and CDR2 FQNEAQ (reference sequence). Between the trimmed V and J ends, which lost 5 bases and 15 bases, there was a span of 15 bases. CDR3 length: 11 residues. The CDR3 is CASSRTGPLYF. DNA for the CDR3: TGTGCCAGCAGCCGTACCGGGCCCCTATATTTT.

J is TRBJ1-1 and V is TRBV2; 7 positions match TRBD1. J was trimmed by 3 bases and V by 6 bases; bases with no gene match: 7. This CDR3 is built from 14 residues. Germline V gene lookup returns CDR1 SNHLY and CDR2 FYNNEI. CDR3 DNA: TGTGCCAGCAGCCTCAGGGGGGAAGACACTGAAGCTTTCTTT. Translated: CASSLRGEDTEAFF.

The chain recombines TRBV12-2 with TRBJ2-7; TRBD1 is the table's D call, not checked against the DNA. TRBV12-2 is annotated as a pseudogene. The CDR3 has 14 residues. CDR3 nucleotides: TGTGCAAGTCGCTTAGCGGGACAGGGCTACGAGCAGTACTTC. Translation gives CASRLAGQGYEQYF.

The chain joins TRBV5-4 to TRBJ1-2; D is ambiguous. The CDR3 consists of 13 residues. Trimming took off 3 bases at V and 8 bases at J, with 14 bases between the two ends. Germline CDR1 reads SGHNT; CDR2 reads YYREEE (reference sequence). CDR3 bases: TGTGCCAGCAGCTCGGTGGCCGTCGGGGGCTACACCTTC. This codes for CASSSVAVGGYTF.

V gene TRBV4-1 combines with J gene TRBJ2-2; 8 bases align to TRBD2. CDR3 size: 16 residues. Germline values: CDR1 MGHRA, CDR2 YSYEKL. V lost 0 bases to trimming and J lost 4 bases; unmatched junction nucleotides: 4. The CDR3 here is CASSQDRLAGTGELFF. The CDR3 DNA reads as TGCGCCAGCAGCCAAGATCGTCTAGCGGGCACCGGGGAGCTGTTTTTT.

Note on this clone: Other DNA sequences within the sample encode an identical CDR3. This chain connects TRBV2 to TRBJ1-5; tentative D call: TRBD1 (5 bases). The CDR3 is made up of 13 amino acids. Germline V gene lookup returns CDR1 SNHLY and CDR2 FYNNEI. The ends were cut back, 6 bases at V and 1 base at J, with 7 bases in the middle. The CDR3 protein is CASSRDSNQPQHF. The CDR3 DNA reads as TGTGCCAGCAGCCGGGACAGCAATCAGCCCCAGCATTTT.